What follows describes a single T cell receptor (beta chain). The germline V and J ends were trimmed by 0 bases and 2 bases, with 8 bases remaining between them. Germline CDR1 is MNHNY and CDR2 is SVGAGI (reference sequence). The CDR3 totals 14 residues. This record belongs to a study of shared clonotypes between healthy human individuals. Naive CD8 populations comprised CD45RO-negative cells positively selected for CCR7, excluding terminally differentiated effector memory CD45RA+ cells. Genomic DNA belonging to each subset was distributed in equal measure over several immunoSEQ plates. The assay was immunoSEQ multiplex PCR, and TCRdb's table has in-frame clones only and misses some. Counted here are roughly 2.1 million clones, approximately 94% occurring once; the ten biggest clones make up under 2%.

This receptor was identified in a man aged 18 to 35 in good health. Some clones in this sample may be carry-over from other donors' samples. The rearrangement joins TRBV6-6 to TRBJ2-7, with D uncertain. The specimen sequenced was naive CD8+ T cells from PBMCs. The CDR3 DNA follows: TGTGCCAGCAGTTACTCGACACACGCCTACGAGCAGTACTTC. The encoded protein is CASSYSTHAYEQYF.